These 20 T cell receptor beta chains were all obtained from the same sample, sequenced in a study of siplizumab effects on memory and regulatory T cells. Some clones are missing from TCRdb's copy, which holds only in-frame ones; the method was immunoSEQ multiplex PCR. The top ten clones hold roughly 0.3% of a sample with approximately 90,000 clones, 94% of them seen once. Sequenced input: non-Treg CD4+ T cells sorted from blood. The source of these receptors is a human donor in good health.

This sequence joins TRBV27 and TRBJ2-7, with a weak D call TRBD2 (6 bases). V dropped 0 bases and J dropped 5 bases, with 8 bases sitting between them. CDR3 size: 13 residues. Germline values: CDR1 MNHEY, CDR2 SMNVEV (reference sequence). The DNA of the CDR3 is TGTGCCAGCAGTTTATCGGGAGGTAACGAGCAGTACTTC. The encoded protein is CASSLSGGNEQYF.

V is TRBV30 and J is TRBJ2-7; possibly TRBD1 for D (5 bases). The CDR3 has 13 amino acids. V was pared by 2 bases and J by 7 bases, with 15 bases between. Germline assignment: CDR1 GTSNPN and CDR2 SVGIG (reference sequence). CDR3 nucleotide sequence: TGTGCCTGGAGTTGGCCAAAGGCAGGGGAGCAGTACTTC. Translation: CAWSWPKAGEQYF.

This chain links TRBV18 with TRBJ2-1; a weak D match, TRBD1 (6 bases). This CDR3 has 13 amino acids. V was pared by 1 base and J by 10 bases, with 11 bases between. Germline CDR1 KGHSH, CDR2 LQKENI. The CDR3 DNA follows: TGTGCCAGCTCACCACTAAGACAGGCCGAGCAGTTCTTC. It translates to CASSPLRQAEQFF.

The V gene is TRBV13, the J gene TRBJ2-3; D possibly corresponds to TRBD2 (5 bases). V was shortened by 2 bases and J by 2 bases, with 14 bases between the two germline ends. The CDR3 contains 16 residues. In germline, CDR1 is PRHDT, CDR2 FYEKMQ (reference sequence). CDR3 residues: CASSLRRRAYTDTQYF. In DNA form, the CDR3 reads TGTGCCAGCAGCTTAAGGAGGCGGGCCTACACAGATACGCAGTATTTT.

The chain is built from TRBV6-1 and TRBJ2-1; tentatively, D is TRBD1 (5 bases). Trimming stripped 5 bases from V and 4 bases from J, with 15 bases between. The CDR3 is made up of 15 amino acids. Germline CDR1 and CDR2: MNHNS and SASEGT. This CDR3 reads CASSLTLQGYNEQFF. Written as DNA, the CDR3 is TGTGCCAGCAGTCTCACTCTCCAGGGATACAATGAGCAGTTCTTC.

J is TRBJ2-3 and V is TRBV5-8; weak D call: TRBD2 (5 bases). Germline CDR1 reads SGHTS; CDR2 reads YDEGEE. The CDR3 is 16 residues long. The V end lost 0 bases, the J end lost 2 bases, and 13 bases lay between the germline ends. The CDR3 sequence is CASSLAGIWPTDTQYF. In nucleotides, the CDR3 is TGTGCCAGCAGCTTGGCGGGGATCTGGCCCACAGATACGCAGTATTTT.

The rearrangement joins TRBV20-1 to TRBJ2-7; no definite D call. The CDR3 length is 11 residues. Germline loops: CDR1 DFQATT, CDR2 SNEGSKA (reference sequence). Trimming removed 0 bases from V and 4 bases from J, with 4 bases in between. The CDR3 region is CSARDGYEQYF. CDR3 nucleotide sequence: TGCAGTGCTAGAGATGGGTACGAGCAGTACTTC.

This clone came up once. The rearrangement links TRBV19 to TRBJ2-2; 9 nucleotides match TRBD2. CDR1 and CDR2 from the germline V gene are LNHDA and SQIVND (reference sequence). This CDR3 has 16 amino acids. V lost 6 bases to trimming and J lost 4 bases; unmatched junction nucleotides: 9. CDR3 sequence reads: CASRAGLARTTGELFF. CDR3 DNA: TGTGCCAGTAGGGCCGGACTAGCGAGGACCACCGGGGAGCTGTTTTTT. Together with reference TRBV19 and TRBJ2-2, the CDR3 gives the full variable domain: DGGITQSPKYLFRKEGQNVTLSCEQNLNHDAMYWYRQDPGQGLRLIYYSQIVNDFQKGDIAEGYSVSREKKESFPLTVTSAQKNPTAFYLCASRAGLARTTGELFFGEGSRLTVL.

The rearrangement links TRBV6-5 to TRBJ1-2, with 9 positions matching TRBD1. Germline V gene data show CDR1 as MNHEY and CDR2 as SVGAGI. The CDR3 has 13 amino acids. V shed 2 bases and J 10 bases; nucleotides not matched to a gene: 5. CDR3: CASSYGDRVSYTF. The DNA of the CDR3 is TGTGCCAGCAGTTACGGGGACAGGGTGTCCTACACCTTC.

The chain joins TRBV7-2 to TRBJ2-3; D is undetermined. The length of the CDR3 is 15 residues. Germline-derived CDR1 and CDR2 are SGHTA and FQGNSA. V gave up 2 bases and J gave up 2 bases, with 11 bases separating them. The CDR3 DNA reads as TGTGCCAGCAGCTTACTAATTCCCTTCACAGATACGCAGTATTTT. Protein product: CASSLLIPFTDTQYF. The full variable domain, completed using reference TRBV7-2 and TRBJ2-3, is GAGVSQSPSNKVTEKGKDVELRCDPISGHTALYWYRQSLGQGLEFLIYFQGNSAPDKSGLPSDRFSAERTGGSVSTLTIQRTQQEDSAVYLCASSLLIPFTDTQYFGPGTRLTVL.

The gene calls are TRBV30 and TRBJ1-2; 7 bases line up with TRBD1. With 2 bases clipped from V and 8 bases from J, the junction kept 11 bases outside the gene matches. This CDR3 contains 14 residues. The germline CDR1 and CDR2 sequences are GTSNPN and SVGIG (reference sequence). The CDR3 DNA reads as TGTGCCTGGAGTTCCTACAGGGGTCGGGAGGGCTACACCTTC. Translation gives CAWSSYRGREGYTF.

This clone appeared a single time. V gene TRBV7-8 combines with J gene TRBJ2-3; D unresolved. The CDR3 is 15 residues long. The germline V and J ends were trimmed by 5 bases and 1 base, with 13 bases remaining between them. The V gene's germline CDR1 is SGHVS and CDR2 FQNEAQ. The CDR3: CASSLLQLRTDTQYF. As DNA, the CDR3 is TGTGCCAGCAGCCTACTACAACTTCGCACAGATACGCAGTATTTT.

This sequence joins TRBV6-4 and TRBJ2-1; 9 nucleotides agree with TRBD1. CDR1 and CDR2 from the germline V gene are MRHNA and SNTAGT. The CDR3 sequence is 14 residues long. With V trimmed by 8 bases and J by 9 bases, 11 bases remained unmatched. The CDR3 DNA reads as TGTGCCAGCGGACCGGGACAGGGCCGGGGTGAGCAGTTCTTC. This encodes CASGPGQGRGEQFF.

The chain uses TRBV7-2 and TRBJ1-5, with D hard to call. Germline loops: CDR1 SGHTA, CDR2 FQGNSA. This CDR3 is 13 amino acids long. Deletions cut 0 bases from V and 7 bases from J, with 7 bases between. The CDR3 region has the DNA TGTGCCAGCAGCTTAGCCCGAGAGCAGCCCCAGCATTTT. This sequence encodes CASSLAREQPQHF.

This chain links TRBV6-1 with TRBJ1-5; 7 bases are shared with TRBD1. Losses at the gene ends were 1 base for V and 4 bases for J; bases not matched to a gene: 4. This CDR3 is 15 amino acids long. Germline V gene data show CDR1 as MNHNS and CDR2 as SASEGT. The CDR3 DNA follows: TGTGCCAGCAGTGAAGGACAGGGTTGGAATCAGCCCCAGCATTTT. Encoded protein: CASSEGQGWNQPQHF.

The CDR3 DNA reads TGTGCCAGCAGTTTCCCGCCCAAAGAGACCCAGTACTTC. Protein sequence: CASSFPPKETQYF. The rearrangement joins TRBV6-8 to TRBJ2-5; D not certain. The CDR3 contains 13 residues. The V gene's germline CDR1 is MNHGY and CDR2 SAAAGT. With 4 bases removed from V and 3 bases from J, the gap between germline ends came to 9 bases.

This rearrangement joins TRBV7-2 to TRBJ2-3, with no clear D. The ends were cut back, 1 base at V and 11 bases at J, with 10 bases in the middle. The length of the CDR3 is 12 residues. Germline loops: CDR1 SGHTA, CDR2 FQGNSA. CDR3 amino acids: CASSLDLPLQYF. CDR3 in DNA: TGTGCCAGCAGCTTAGACCTGCCTTTGCAGTATTTT.

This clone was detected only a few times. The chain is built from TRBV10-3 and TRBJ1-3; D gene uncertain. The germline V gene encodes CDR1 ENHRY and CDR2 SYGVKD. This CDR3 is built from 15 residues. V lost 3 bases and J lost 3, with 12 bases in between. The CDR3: CAISDSNFSGNTIYF. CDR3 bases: TGTGCCATCAGTGACAGCAATTTTAGTGGAAACACCATATATTTT.

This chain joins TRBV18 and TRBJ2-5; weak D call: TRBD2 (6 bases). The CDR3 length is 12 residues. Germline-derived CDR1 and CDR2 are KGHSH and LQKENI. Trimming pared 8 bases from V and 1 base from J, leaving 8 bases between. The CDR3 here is CASGTAQETQYF. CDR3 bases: TGTGCCAGCGGGACTGCCCAAGAGACCCAGTACTTC.

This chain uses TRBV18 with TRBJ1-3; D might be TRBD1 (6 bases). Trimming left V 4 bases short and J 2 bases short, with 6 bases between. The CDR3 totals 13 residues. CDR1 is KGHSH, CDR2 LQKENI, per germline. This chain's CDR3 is CASSQGAGNTIYF. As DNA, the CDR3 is TGTGCCAGCTCACAGGGGGCTGGAAACACCATATATTTT.